These 8 T cell receptor beta chains came from one sample sequenced in a study of cytomegalovirus exposure and HLA in healthy donors. Primers: 60 Vbeta forward and 13 Jbeta reverse. The assay was immunoSEQ multiplex PCR, and TCRdb's table has in-frame clones only and misses some. The data show tens of thousands of clones, about 80% seen once. The sequenced sample was PBMCs. These receptor sequences come from a male donor in good health and CMV-seronegative.

J is TRBJ1-2 and V is TRBV2; 8 bases fit TRBD1. J was trimmed by 4 bases and V by 8 bases; bases with no gene match: 12. The CDR3 has 15 amino acids. The germline CDR1 and CDR2 sequences are SNHLY and FYNNEI. CDR3 loop: CASQRQGRGGYGYTF. CDR3 nucleotides: TGTGCCAGCCAGAGACAGGGGAGAGGGGGCTATGGCTACACCTTC.

J is TRBJ1-1 and V is TRBV25-1; unclear D gene. The germline gives CDR1 MGHDK, CDR2 SYGVNS. This CDR3 region has 14 residues. The V and J ends lost 1 base and 5 bases respectively, with 11 bases between them. The CDR3 coding sequence is TGTGCCAGCAGTGAATCTGGGAGAGGAACTGAAGCTTTCTTT. The encoded protein is CASSESGRGTEAFF.

J is TRBJ1-3 and V is TRBV28; 10 nucleotides align to TRBD1. This CDR3 spans 16 amino acids. Germline CDR1 MDHEN, CDR2 SYDVKM. V dropped 6 bases and J dropped 3; count of bases not matched to a gene: 8. The CDR3 loop is CASRQKTGGFGNTIYF. The CDR3 DNA is TGTGCCAGCAGGCAAAAGACAGGGGGCTTTGGAAACACCATATATTTT.

The chain is built from TRBV7-3 and TRBJ2-1; 9 bases are a match to TRBD1. Germline V gives CDR1 SGHTA, CDR2 FQGTGA. The V gene end was trimmed by 4 bases and the J gene end by 4 bases; junction bases not matched to a gene: 5. The CDR3 runs to 15 residues. The CDR3 protein is CASSSGQGMYNEQFF. As DNA, the CDR3 is TGTGCCAGCAGCTCCGGACAGGGGATGTACAATGAGCAGTTCTTC.

The chain couples TRBV4-3 to TRBJ1-4; maybe TRBD1 (5 bases). The V gene's germline CDR1 is LGHNA and CDR2 YSLEER. V lost 4 bases and J lost 0, with 9 bases in between. This CDR3 is 15 amino acids long. DNA for the CDR3: TGCGCCAGCAGCCCCCGACAGCCAACTAATGAAAAACTGTTTTTT. It encodes CASSPRQPTNEKLFF.

J is TRBJ2-1 and V is TRBV2; D remains unclear. This CDR3 comprises 16 residues. Germline-derived CDR1 and CDR2 are SNHLY and FYNNEI. Trimming removed 4 bases at V and 2 bases at J, with 15 bases between. CDR3 residues: CASSGNARGAYNEQFF. In DNA form, the CDR3 reads TGTGCCAGCAGTGGTAACGCCAGAGGAGCCTACAATGAGCAGTTCTTC.

The V and J genes are TRBV29-1 and TRBJ2-7, with 12 positions matching TRBD1. This CDR3 region has 13 residues. The germline V gene has CDR1 SQVTM and CDR2 ANQGSEA. The ends lost 4 bases at V and 5 bases at J; junction bases unmatched: 3. The CDR3 coding sequence is TGCAGCGTTGCGGGACAGGGGGCTCACGAGCAGTACTTC. As protein: CSVAGQGAHEQYF.

The chain links TRBV5-5 to TRBJ1-1; a weak D match, TRBD1 (5 bases). V lost 2 bases, J lost 8 bases, and 10 bases lay in between. Per germline, CDR1 SGHKS and CDR2 YYEKEE (reference sequence). The CDR3 sequence is 12 residues long. The CDR3: CASSLTEGEAFF. In DNA, the CDR3 is TGTGCCAGCAGCTTAACGGAGGGGGAAGCTTTCTTT.